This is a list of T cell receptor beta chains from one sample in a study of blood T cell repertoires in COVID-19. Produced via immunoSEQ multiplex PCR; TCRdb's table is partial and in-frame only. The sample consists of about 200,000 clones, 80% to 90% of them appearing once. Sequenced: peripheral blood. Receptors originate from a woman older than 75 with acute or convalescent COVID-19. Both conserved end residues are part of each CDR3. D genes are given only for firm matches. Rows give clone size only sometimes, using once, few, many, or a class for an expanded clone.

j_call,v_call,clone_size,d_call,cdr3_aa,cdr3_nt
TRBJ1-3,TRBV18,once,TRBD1,CASSPRQGNEGNTIYF,TGTGCCAGCTCACCAAGACAGGGGAATGAGGGAAACACCATATATTTT
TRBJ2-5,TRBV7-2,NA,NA,CASSLVWMAGIETQYF,TGTGCCAGCAGCTTAGTCTGGATGGCAGGGATCGAGACCCAGTACTTC
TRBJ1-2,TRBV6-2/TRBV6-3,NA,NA,CASSFHNYGYTF,TGTGCCAGCAGTTTTCATAACTATGGCTACACCTTC
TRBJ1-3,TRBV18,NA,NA,CASSPPGQASGNTIYF,TGTGCCAGCTCACCACCAGGACAAGCCTCTGGAAACACCATATATTTT
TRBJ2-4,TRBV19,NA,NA,CASSIMEEGDIQYF,TGTGCCAGTAGTATAATGGAGGAGGGAGACATTCAGTACTTC
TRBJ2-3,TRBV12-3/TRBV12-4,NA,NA,CASCETSTDTQYF,TGTGCCAGCTGTGAGACTAGCACAGATACGCAGTATTTT
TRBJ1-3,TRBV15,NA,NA,CATSFGSGNTIYF,TGTGCCACCAGTTTCGGCTCTGGAAACACCATATATTTT
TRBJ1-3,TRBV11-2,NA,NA,CASSLAASGNTIYF,TGTGCCAGCAGCTTGGCGGCGTCCGGAAACACCATATATTTT
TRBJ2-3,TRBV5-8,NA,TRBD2,CASSFAGADTQYF,TGTGCCAGCAGCTTTGCGGGAGCAGATACGCAGTATTTT
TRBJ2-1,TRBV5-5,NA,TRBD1,CASSLGPGQAYNEQFF,TGTGCCAGCAGCTTGGGCCCGGGACAGGCCTACAATGAGCAGTTCTTC
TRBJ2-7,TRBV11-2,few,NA,CASSFAADRISYEQYF,TGTGCCAGCAGCTTTGCCGCAGACAGGATCTCCTACGAGCAGTACTTC